Presented here are 21 T cell receptor beta chains from one specimen sequenced in a study of CD8 T cells in ankylosing spondylitis. Study observations and caveats: Within ankylosing spondylitis blood, a TCR beta motif made up of eight highly homologous variants appeared to be characteristic.

A single record per CDR3 protein comes from TCRdb applying MiXCR to the 5' RACE reads. The data hold roughly 400,000 distinct CDR3 sequences, with 20% to 25% observed a single time. For these receptors, no antigen is known. The sample comprised blood, either unsorted or a sorted T cell fraction (not recorded which). The receptors shown here come from a male donor with ankylosing spondylitis.

The chain's CDR3 is CASSFGQRVEAFF. The CDR3 DNA is TGTGCCAGCAGTTTTGGACAGAGAGTTGAAGCTTTCTTT. The rearrangement joins TRBV28 to TRBJ1-1, with TRBD1 as a possible D gene (6 bases). The CDR3 length is 13 residues. Trimming stripped 3 bases from V and 7 bases from J, with 12 bases between. The germline V gene encodes CDR1 MDHEN and CDR2 SYDVKM.

This clonotype has a count of ten or more. The chain is built from TRBV30 and TRBJ2-7; the D is unclear. The germline V and J ends were trimmed by 4 bases and 4 bases, with 14 bases remaining between them. Germline loops: CDR1 GTSNPN, CDR2 SVGIG (reference sequence). CDR3 length equals 13 residues. CDR3: CAWMTEWPYEQYF. DNA of the CDR3: TGTGCCTGGATGACTGAGTGGCCATACGAGCAGTACTTC.

The rearrangement links TRBV20-1 to TRBJ2-3; maybe TRBD2 (5 bases). CDR3 length: 14 residues. V was shortened by 5 bases and J by 2 bases, with 14 bases between the two germline ends. CDR1 is DFQATT and CDR2 is SNEGSKA in the germline V gene (reference sequence). The chain's CDR3 is CSAPGGGSTDTQYF. Here the CDR3 DNA reads TGCAGTGCTCCGGGCGGCGGGTCCACAGATACGCAGTATTTT.

This chain uses TRBV20-1 with TRBJ2-7; 8 bases are a match to TRBD2. Germline CDR1 and CDR2: DFQATT and SNEGSKA (reference sequence). The J segment lost 4 bases and the V segment lost 1 base, leaving 9 bases of the junction unmatched. The CDR3 covers 15 residues. The CDR3 reads CSARGGGSGSYEQYF. CDR3 bases: TGCAGTGCTAGAGGGGGAGGAAGCGGGAGTTACGAGCAGTACTTC.

This clonotype came up a few times. The rearrangement joins TRBV20-1 to TRBJ2-5; D is ambiguous. The CDR3 is made up of 12 amino acids. V lost 3 bases to trimming and J lost 2 bases, with 7 bases between them. Per the germline V gene, CDR1 is DFQATT and CDR2 is SNEGSKA (reference sequence). CDR3 residues: CSASRQQETQYF. For the CDR3, the DNA is TGCAGTGCTAGTCGTCAGCAAGAGACCCAGTACTTC.

Many counts were recorded for this clonotype. This chain joins TRBV2 and TRBJ2-1; D unclear. Germline-derived CDR1 and CDR2 are SNHLY and FYNNEI. This CDR3 has 13 residues. V dropped 5 bases and J dropped 9 bases, with 14 bases sitting between them. The CDR3 reads CASSRDQAREQFF. DNA of the CDR3: TGTGCCAGCAGTCGCGACCAAGCGCGTGAGCAGTTCTTC.

In its sample, this clonotype was seen a few times. The chain links TRBV28 to TRBJ2-5, with TRBD2 as a possible D gene (7 bases). The germline gives CDR1 MDHEN, CDR2 SYDVKM. The CDR3 runs to 16 residues. Trimming stripped 4 bases from V and 4 bases from J, with 19 bases between. The CDR3 nucleotides read TGTGCCAGCAGTTCCCTTGGGGGGGCTTGGACAGAGACCCAGTACTTC. Encoded protein: CASSSLGGAWTETQYF.

This clonotype was recorded a few times. V and J are TRBV29-1 and TRBJ1-6; D ambiguous. V lost 7 bases to trimming and J lost 10 bases, with 17 bases between them. Germline V CDR1 and CDR2: SQVTM, ANQGSEA. The CDR3 is 13 residues long. CDR3 protein: CSAQRVDGSPLHF. DNA of the CDR3: TGCAGCGCTCAGCGGGTGGACGGATCACCCCTCCACTTT.

The chain has TRBV11-2 and TRBJ1-4; D unresolved. The CDR3 is made up of 16 amino acids. V lost 5 bases and J lost 0, with 13 bases in between. Germline assignment: CDR1 SGHAT and CDR2 FQNNGV. The CDR3 reads CASSTLGAATNEKLFF. CDR3 bases: TGTGCCAGCAGCACTCTTGGCGCTGCAACTAATGAAAAACTGTTTTTT.

This clonotype has a handful of counts. V usage is TRBV20-1 and J usage is TRBJ2-1; 11 bases line up with TRBD1. Trimming cost V 3 bases and J 5 bases; bases outside gene matches: 6. The CDR3 consists of 15 residues. Germline V gene sequence: CDR1 DFQATT, CDR2 SNEGSKA (reference sequence). The CDR3 is CSARPDRGPHNEQFF. In DNA, the CDR3 is TGCAGTGCTAGGCCGGACAGGGGGCCACACAATGAGCAGTTCTTC.

This clonotype occurred a few times. The chain carries TRBV5-1 and TRBJ2-1, with D perhaps matching TRBD2 (6 bases). The V gene lost 3 bases and the J gene lost 6 bases, with 13 bases spanning the gap. CDR1 is SGHRS and CDR2 is YFSETQ in the germline V gene. This CDR3 comprises 14 residues. CDR3 region: CASSSTLAINEQFF. The CDR3 DNA sequence: TGCGCCAGCAGCTCCACACTAGCAATCAATGAGCAGTTCTTC.

The chain recombines TRBV7-3 with TRBJ2-3, with 13 positions matching TRBD2. J gave up 5 bases and V 3 bases, and 5 bases lay outside the gene matches. Germline CDR1 SGHTA, CDR2 FQGTGA. This CDR3 has 16 amino acids. The CDR3 is CASSFGLAGVVDTQYF. CDR3 nucleotides: TGTGCCAGCAGCTTCGGACTAGCGGGAGTTGTAGATACGCAGTATTTT.

V and J are TRBV6-1 and TRBJ2-6; maybe TRBD1 (5 bases). Germline V gene data show CDR1 as MNHNS and CDR2 as SASEGT. CDR3 length equals 17 residues. Trimming took off 2 bases at V and 4 bases at J, with 15 bases between the two ends. The CDR3 bases are TGTGCCAGCAGTGAACTTTGGGCAGGGCAGGGGGCCAACGTCCTGACTTTC. Protein: CASSELWAGQGANVLTF.

V usage is TRBV5-6 and J usage is TRBJ1-1; D gene unclear. The CDR3 runs 13 residues. The V end was cut by 4 bases, the J end by 1 base, with 8 bases between. Looked up from germline, CDR1 is SGHDT and CDR2 is YYEEEE. CDR3 in DNA: TGTGCCAGCAGCCCTTCAGCGAACACTGAAGCTTTCTTT. This translates into CASSPSANTEAFF.

This clonotype was found a few times. The chain has TRBV18 and TRBJ2-1, with D unresolved. The CDR3 extends over 17 amino acids. The germline CDR1 and CDR2 sequences are KGHSH and LQKENI. V was shortened by 8 bases and J by 7 bases, with 27 bases between the two germline ends. The CDR3, as DNA: TGTGCCAGCCAGACGACCCGGGTGGCCAGAGGAAGGAATGAGCAGTTCTTC. It codes for CASQTTRVARGRNEQFF.

The sample holds a few counts of this clonotype. The chain joins TRBV5-1 to TRBJ2-3, with 12 bases that match TRBD2. V shed 3 bases and J 4 bases; nucleotides not matched to a gene: 9. The CDR3 runs to 17 residues. Germline-derived CDR1 and CDR2 are SGHRS and YFSETQ. CDR3 sequence (DNA): TGCGCCAGCAGCTCGCTCACTAGCGGGAGGATGCCAGATACGCAGTATTTT. It encodes CASSSLTSGRMPDTQYF.

This clonotype was picked up a small number of times. The J gene is TRBJ2-5, the V gene TRBV10-1; D assignment may be TRBD1 or TRBD2 (6 bases each). Germline V gene lookup returns CDR1 WNHNN and CDR2 SYGVQD (reference sequence). The V gene lost 3 bases and the J gene lost 3 bases, with 14 bases spanning the gap. The CDR3 totals 15 residues. CDR3: CASSDRRGGEETQYF. The CDR3 DNA is TGCGCCAGCAGTGACCGCAGGGGAGGCGAAGAGACCCAGTACTTC.

A few counts support this clonotype. The chain joins TRBV9 to TRBJ2-3; TRBD2 agrees at 8 bases. The CDR3 consists of 15 residues. J was trimmed by 2 bases and V by 1 base; bases with no gene match: 3. The germline gives CDR1 SGDLS, CDR2 YYNGEE. For the CDR3, the DNA is TGTGCCAGCAGCGTAACTAGCGGACTCACAGATACGCAGTATTTT. This encodes CASSVTSGLTDTQYF.

The rearrangement uses TRBV7-3 and TRBJ2-3, with 15 bases that match TRBD2. Germline V CDR1 and CDR2: SGHTA, FQGTGA. CDR3 length: 14 residues. Trimming cost V 2 bases and J 12 bases; bases outside gene matches: 3. CDR3 in DNA: TGTGCCAGCAGCTTAGGACTAGCGGGAGGGCATCAGTATTTT. Amino acid sequence: CASSLGLAGGHQYF.

The chain has TRBV12-3 or TRBV12-4 and TRBJ2-7; 9 bases are shared with TRBD1. Unmatched junction bases numbered 9, after V lost 3 bases and J lost 6 bases. The CDR3 length is 15 residues. The CDR3 region has the DNA TGTGCCAGCAGTTTGGAGGGGACAGGGTTCCGCGAGCAGTACTTC. Translated, it gives CASSLEGTGFREQYF.

This clonotype was recorded a few times. CDR3 DNA: TGCGCCAGCAGCTTTACGGGATCCACAGATACGCAGTATTTT. Its protein product is CASSFTGSTDTQYF. The chain is built from TRBV5-1 and TRBJ2-3; tentative D call: TRBD2 (5 bases). The CDR3 covers 14 residues. CDR1 and CDR2 from the germline V gene are SGHRS and YFSETQ. Trimming cost V 2 bases and J 2 bases, with 9 bases left between them. The full variable domain, in which reference TRBV5-1 and TRBJ2-3 provide the parts outside the CDR3, is KAGVTQTPRYLIKTRGQQVTLSCSPISGHRSVSWYQQTPGQGLQFLFEYFSETQRNKGNFPGRFSGRQFSNSRSEMNVSTLELGDSALYLCASSFTGSTDTQYFGPGTRLTVL.